This TCR beta chain comes out of a study of shared clonotypes between healthy human individuals. Naive CD8 isolation took CD45RO-negative cells positively selected for CCR7 and excluded terminally differentiated effector memory CD45RA+ cells. This CDR3 comprises 13 residues. From germline, CDR1 is SGHAT and CDR2 FQNNGV. With V trimmed by 5 bases and J by 5 bases, 5 bases remained unmatched. Concerning this clone: The antigen is undetermined.

Findings and limits, study-wide: For naive CD4 cells, 5% to 6.5% of clonotypes were shared across a handful of donors. Estimated richness was generally greater in naive than memory subsets.

Generated by immunoSEQ multiplex PCR, the TCRdb table keeps only in-frame clones and is missing some. The table lists about 820,000 clones, 80% to 95% of them singletons. The clonotype originates from a man aged 30-40 years in good health. V and J are TRBV11-2 and TRBJ2-5; 7 nucleotides align to TRBD2. The sequencing input was naive CD8+ T cells sorted from blood. Here the CDR3 DNA reads TGTGCCAGCAGCGGACTAGAGGGGGAGACCCAGTACTTC. Translation gives CASSGLEGETQYF.